The rows below give T cell receptor beta chains drawn from one sample of a study of blood T cell repertoires in COVID-19. TCRdb's copy holds only in-frame clones and misses some; the assay was immunoSEQ multiplex PCR. This sample carries hundreds of thousands of clones, about nine tenths of them seen once, and the ten largest clones take around 1.4%. The material sequenced was peripheral blood. These receptors were taken from a woman aged 25 to 45 with active or convalescent COVID-19. CDR3s include the opening cysteine and the closing phenylalanine or tryptophan. Each record gives: CDR3 protein, D gene, V gene. D genes are given only for firm matches.

cdr3_aa: CASSIAGGSQPQHF; d_call: NA; v_call: TRBV19
cdr3_aa: CASSPGQGNEAFF; d_call: TRBD1; v_call: TRBV18
cdr3_aa: CASSLTASPDTQYF; d_call: NA; v_call: TRBV5-1
cdr3_aa: CASSAGGGNGETQYF; d_call: NA; v_call: TRBV9
cdr3_aa: CASTGGNQPQHF; d_call: NA; v_call: TRBV19
cdr3_aa: CASSEMSGQARPTQYF; d_call: TRBD1; v_call: TRBV2
cdr3_aa: CASSPGQGAAFF; d_call: TRBD1; v_call: TRBV18
cdr3_aa: CASSPSGGEVYYGYTF; d_call: NA; v_call: TRBV3-1/TRBV3-2
cdr3_aa: CASSLQNYGYTF; d_call: NA; v_call: TRBV13
cdr3_aa: CASSPWSRTGAYEQYF; d_call: TRBD1; v_call: TRBV18
cdr3_aa: CASEPRQGFLYNEQFF; d_call: TRBD1; v_call: TRBV5-8
cdr3_aa: CASSLVGVGENTEAFF; d_call: NA; v_call: TRBV7-9
cdr3_aa: CASRLETGVGEQYF; d_call: TRBD1; v_call: TRBV6-4
cdr3_aa: CASRGLAGVETQYF; d_call: TRBD2; v_call: TRBV2
cdr3_aa: CASNLRTGPDTEAFF; d_call: TRBD1; v_call: TRBV4-1
cdr3_aa: CATSRDRGQAEGRTEAFF; d_call: TRBD1; v_call: TRBV15
cdr3_aa: CASSPRDSFSGNTIYF; d_call: TRBD1; v_call: TRBV19
cdr3_aa: CASSLKPSTNPEQYF; d_call: NA; v_call: TRBV5-8
cdr3_aa: CASSLGQPGLAGYEQYF; d_call: TRBD2; v_call: TRBV5-5
cdr3_aa: CASSLNRTGGAYQPQHF; d_call: TRBD1; v_call: TRBV23-1
cdr3_aa: CASSGGQTNTEAFF; d_call: NA; v_call: TRBV2
cdr3_aa: CASSVAGGSTDTQYF; d_call: TRBD2; v_call: TRBV7-2
cdr3_aa: CASTVRDEGNSPLHF; d_call: NA; v_call: TRBV6-5
cdr3_aa: CASSLVASDYTEAFF; d_call: NA; v_call: TRBV5-1
cdr3_aa: CASSETGQGYYGYTF; d_call: NA; v_call: TRBV2